These 24 T cell receptor beta chains originate from one sample sequenced in a study of shared clonotypes between healthy human individuals. Terminally differentiated effector memory CD45RA+ cells were excluded by CCR7 positive selection of CD45RO-negative cells. The data were produced by immunoSEQ multiplex PCR, yet TCRdb's version contains in-frame clones alone and is incomplete. The top ten hold roughly 0.29% of the sample, which has about 600,000 clones, more than 95% seen once. Source material: naive CD8+ T cells sorted from blood. These receptors all stem from a man aged 30-40 years in good health.

J is TRBJ2-3 and V is TRBV4-3, with D possibly matching TRBD2 (5 bases). The V gene's germline CDR1 is LGHNA and CDR2 YSLEER. V was shortened by 0 bases and J by 5 bases, with 9 bases between the two germline ends. The CDR3 has 14 residues. CDR3: CASSQDVGEDTQYF. The CDR3 coding sequence is TGCGCCAGCAGCCAAGATGTCGGGGAAGATACGCAGTATTTT.

In its sample, this clone was seen once. The same CDR3 is also encoded by other DNA sequences in this sample. The V gene is TRBV29-1, the J gene TRBJ2-1; D unresolved. V was trimmed by 4 bases and J by 7 bases, leaving 5 bases between them. In germline, CDR1 is SQVTM, CDR2 ANQGSEA. The CDR3 is made up of 10 amino acids. The CDR3 region has the DNA TGCAGCGTTGCGTATAATGAGCAGTTCTTC. Translated: CSVAYNEQFF.

Here the CDR3 reads CSVEHYEQYF. In nucleotides, the CDR3 is TGCAGTGTTGAACACTACGAGCAGTACTTC. J is TRBJ2-7 and V is TRBV20-1; D ambiguous. V was pared by 7 bases and J by 3 bases, with 7 bases between. Per germline, CDR1 DFQATT and CDR2 SNEGSKA (reference sequence). This CDR3 region has 10 residues.

The chain links TRBV7-9 to TRBJ2-7; 8 positions agree with TRBD1. Germline assignment: CDR1 SEHNR and CDR2 FQNEAQ (reference sequence). Trimming removed 8 bases from V and 5 bases from J; junction bases left unmatched: 5. This CDR3 comprises 12 residues. The CDR3 coding sequence is TGTGCCAGCCGGGACAGGAACCACGAGCAGTACTTC. Translating gives CASRDRNHEQYF.

This chain connects TRBV5-6 to TRBJ2-7; the match to TRBD1 covers 9 bases. V lost 0 bases and J lost 3; bases outside the gene matches: 7. CDR1 and CDR2 (germline): SGHDT, YYEEEE. The CDR3 spans 16 residues. CDR3 coding DNA: TGTGCCAGCAGCTTGGGACGGACAGGGGTTTTCTACGAGCAGTACTTC. It codes for CASSLGRTGVFYEQYF.

The chain is built from TRBV7-9 and TRBJ2-7, with 8 bases fitting TRBD2. The CDR3 covers 13 residues. From germline, CDR1 is SEHNR and CDR2 FQNEAQ (reference sequence). Germline trimming cut 7 bases from V and 3 bases from J; bases unmatched to any gene: 5. This chain's CDR3 is CASIPRGGYEQYF. CDR3 DNA: TGTGCCAGCATCCCCCGGGGGGGCTACGAGCAGTACTTC.

Regarding this clone: The same CDR3 can be traced to other DNA sequences in this sample. The J gene is TRBJ2-7, the V gene TRBV9; D is undetermined. The germline CDR1 and CDR2 sequences are SGDLS and YYNGEE. The CDR3 loop spans 14 amino acids. The V end was cut by 0 bases, the J end by 0 bases, with 7 bases between. CDR3 region: CASSVGVSSYEQYF. The DNA of the CDR3 is TGTGCCAGCAGCGTAGGGGTCTCCTCCTACGAGCAGTACTTC.

The chain couples TRBV4-3 to TRBJ2-2; 11 nucleotides line up with TRBD2. The V segment lost 3 bases and the J segment 0 bases; nucleotides outside the gene matches: 3. The CDR3 contains 17 residues. The germline V gene has CDR1 LGHNA and CDR2 YSLEER. The CDR3 loop reads CASSHGTSGANTGELFF. DNA for the CDR3: TGCGCCAGCAGCCATGGGACTAGCGGAGCGAACACCGGGGAGCTGTTTTTT.

The rearrangement links TRBV29-1 to TRBJ2-3; no definite D call. Trimming removed 6 bases from V and 3 bases from J, with 13 bases in between. CDR1 is SQVTM, CDR2 ANQGSEA, per germline. CDR3 length: 13 amino acids. CDR3 in DNA: TGCAGCGTCTGGTCCACGGCGACAGATACGCAGTATTTT. Protein product: CSVWSTATDTQYF.

The count of this clone is one. The V call is TRBV7-9, the J call TRBJ1-5; D remains ambiguous. This CDR3 spans 15 amino acids. Germline CDR1 reads SEHNR; CDR2 reads FQNEAQ (reference sequence). V lost 1 base, J lost 7 bases, and 14 bases lay in between. CDR3 in amino acids: CASSLEAEGGQPQHF. The CDR3, as DNA: TGTGCCAGCAGCTTAGAGGCGGAAGGAGGCCAGCCCCAGCATTTT.

The chain carries TRBV19 and TRBJ1-2; D might be TRBD1 (5 bases). Germline V gene lookup returns CDR1 LNHDA and CDR2 SQIVND (reference sequence). The ends were cut back, 0 bases at V and 6 bases at J, with 11 bases in the middle. CDR3 size: 14 residues. DNA for the CDR3: TGTGCCAGTAGTATAGATCAAGGGGCCGATGGCTACACCTTC. Its translation is CASSIDQGADGYTF.

The chain combines TRBV15 with TRBJ2-7, with TRBD2 matching over 7 bases. The germline V gene encodes CDR1 LNHNV and CDR2 YYDKDF (reference sequence). After removal of 5 bases from V and 6 bases from J, the junction contained 1 base not matched to a gene. CDR3 size: 11 residues. The CDR3 DNA follows: TGTGCCACCAGCGGGGGGGGCGAGCAGTACTTC. This gives the protein CATSGGGEQYF. Looking up the rest from reference TRBV15 and TRBJ2-7 gives the full variable domain: DAMVIQNPRYQVTQFGKPVTLSCSQTLNHNVMYWYQQKSSQAPKLLFHYYDKDFNNEADTPDNFQSRRPNTSFCFLDIRSPGLGDTAMYLCATSGGGEQYFGPGTRLTVT.

The chain couples TRBV9 to TRBJ2-1, with D possibly being TRBD1 (5 bases). Germline CDR1 SGDLS, CDR2 YYNGEE. The CDR3 loop spans 14 amino acids. The V end lost 0 bases, the J end lost 7 bases, and 11 bases lay between the germline ends. The CDR3 loop is CASSVGTRENEQFF. The CDR3 nucleotides read TGTGCCAGCAGCGTAGGGACAAGAGAGAATGAGCAGTTCTTC.

CDR3 residues: CASSQNQNSGRETQYF. CDR3 coding DNA: TGTGCCAGCAGTCAGAACCAAAATAGCGGGAGGGAGACCCAGTACTTC. The chain recombines TRBV11-2 with TRBJ2-5, with 10 positions matching TRBD2. CDR3 length equals 16 residues. The J segment lost 5 bases and the V segment lost 6 bases, leaving 12 bases of the junction unmatched. Germline values: CDR1 SGHAT, CDR2 FQNNGV.

The sample holds one count of this clone. This chain connects TRBV18 to TRBJ1-2, with 9 bases matching TRBD1. Germline V gene lookup returns CDR1 KGHSH and CDR2 LQKENI. The trim removed 2 bases at V and 2 bases at J, leaving 6 bases unmatched. The CDR3 is made up of 16 amino acids. CDR3 DNA sequence: TGTGCCAGCTCACCAGCGGGACAGGGAAACAACTATGGCTACACCTTC. Protein sequence: CASSPAGQGNNYGYTF.

The rearrangement uses TRBV11-2 and TRBJ1-4; D gene unclear. The length of the CDR3 is 14 residues. Per the germline V gene, CDR1 is SGHAT and CDR2 is FQNNGV. Trimming left V 5 bases short and J 8 bases short, with 15 bases between. The CDR3 here is CASSVAWGSEKLFF. The CDR3 nucleotides are TGTGCCAGCAGCGTAGCCTGGGGAAGCGAAAAACTGTTTTTT.

The V and J genes are TRBV25-1 and TRBJ1-5; D not certain. Germline loops: CDR1 MGHDK, CDR2 SYGVNS. CDR3 length equals 13 residues. Trimming removed 4 bases from V and 6 bases from J, with 10 bases in between. The CDR3 coding sequence is TGTGCCAGCAGTGCCGGGCACAGTCAGCCCCAGCATTTT. This encodes CASSAGHSQPQHF.

The chain couples TRBV11-2 to TRBJ2-3; unclear D gene. Germline CDR1 SGHAT, CDR2 FQNNGV. This CDR3 has 15 amino acids. Trimming took off 11 bases at V and 1 base at J, with 19 bases between the two ends. The CDR3 region has the DNA TGTGCCCCCCCCCGAAAAATACCTTGCACAGATACGCAGTATTTT. It encodes CAPPRKIPCTDTQYF.

This chain uses TRBV9 with TRBJ2-3; 12 bases line up with TRBD1. This CDR3 has 16 amino acids. Per germline, CDR1 SGDLS and CDR2 YYNGEE. V trimming: 0 bases; J trimming: 5 bases; junction bases outside the gene matches: 4. This CDR3 reads CASSVDWDRGQDTQYF. The CDR3 nucleotides read TGTGCCAGCAGCGTAGACTGGGACAGGGGGCAAGATACGCAGTATTTT.

The genes are TRBV28 and TRBJ1-2, with 9 positions matching TRBD1. The CDR3 consists of 14 residues. Germline CDR1 is MDHEN and CDR2 is SYDVKM. V was clipped by 3 bases and J by 7 bases; unmatched bases: 6. DNA for the CDR3: TGTGCCAGCAGTTTGATGGACAGGGGACCTGGCTACACCTTC. Protein product: CASSLMDRGPGYTF.

The chain employs TRBV10-3 and TRBJ2-1, with 10 bases matching TRBD1. Unmatched junction bases numbered 8, after V lost 2 bases and J lost 7 bases. The CDR3 sequence is 16 residues long. Germline V lookup: CDR1 ENHRY, CDR2 SYGVKD. CDR3 in amino acids: CAISEAGTGAANEQFF. The CDR3 coding sequence is TGTGCCATCAGTGAGGCTGGGACAGGGGCCGCAAATGAGCAGTTCTTC.

The chain combines TRBV27 with TRBJ2-1; D may be TRBD1 or TRBD2 (5 bases each). Germline CDR1 reads MNHEY; CDR2 reads SMNVEV (reference sequence). Trimming cost V 8 bases and J 8 bases, with 16 bases left between them. The CDR3 spans 13 residues. CDR3 region: CASSGPGYDEQFF. The CDR3 DNA follows: TGTGCCAGCTCGGGGCCGGGGTATGATGAGCAGTTCTTC.

V and J are TRBV10-2 and TRBJ1-4, with TRBD1 as a possible D gene (5 bases). V was shortened by 5 bases and J by 7 bases, with 17 bases between the two germline ends. CDR1 is WSHSY, CDR2 SAAADI, per germline. The CDR3 contains 15 residues. CDR3 DNA sequence: TGCGCCAGCAGTAATCCACCGGGGCCCGGTGAAAAACTGTTTTTT. It specifies CASSNPPGPGEKLFF.

CDR3 loop: CASTNVATATGELFF. CDR3 coding DNA: TGTGCCAGCACCAATGTTGCGACAGCCACCGGGGAGCTGTTTTTT. This chain links TRBV6-5 with TRBJ2-2; tentative D call: TRBD1 (5 bases). This CDR3 spans 15 amino acids. Germline V gives CDR1 MNHEY, CDR2 SVGAGI. The V end was cut by 7 bases, the J end by 4 bases, with 16 bases between.